These 12 T cell receptor beta chains came from one sample sequenced in a study of shared clonotypes between healthy human individuals. The naive CD8 fraction comprised CD45RO-negative cells positively selected for CCR7 and excluded terminally differentiated effector memory CD45RA+ cells. The method was immunoSEQ multiplex PCR; TCRdb's version includes in-frame clones alone and lacks a portion of them. The sample lists about 2.1 million clones, just under 95% occurring once. The material sequenced was naive CD8+ T cells from PBMCs. Source of these receptors: a man between 18 and 35 years old in good health. Some clones in this sample may be carry-over from other donors' samples.

The chain uses TRBV4-3 and TRBJ2-7; 7 bases line up with TRBD1. Germline V gene sequence: CDR1 LGHNA, CDR2 YSLEER. J lost 1 base, V lost 0 bases, and 12 bases had no gene match. The CDR3 has 18 amino acids. The CDR3 nucleotides are TGCGCCAGCAGCCAAGAAAAATTCGACAGGGCCGAATCCTACGAGCAGTACTTC. It yields the protein CASSQEKFDRAESYEQYF.

This clone was observed once. The rearrangement links TRBV6-4 to TRBJ2-1; D could derive from TRBD1 or TRBD2 (5 bases each). There are 14 residues in the CDR3. Trimming cost V 2 bases and J 4 bases, with 9 bases left between them. Germline V gene lookup returns CDR1 MRHNA and CDR2 SNTAGT. The CDR3 reads CASSDGTRYNEQFF. The CDR3 coding sequence is TGTGCCAGCAGTGACGGGACCAGATACAATGAGCAGTTCTTC.

CDR3 loop: CASSYLTGYEQYF. CDR3 bases: TGTGCCAGCAGTTACCTGACTGGCTACGAGCAGTACTTC. The chain employs TRBV6-5 and TRBJ2-5; D gene unclear. TRBJ2-7 explains the end of the DNA better; the J call may be wrong. The CDR3 covers 13 residues. The germline gives CDR1 MNHEY, CDR2 SVGAGI.

This sequence joins TRBV2 and TRBJ1-4; 7 bases are shared with TRBD1. Germline CDR1 reads SNHLY; CDR2 reads FYNNEI. CDR3 length: 14 amino acids. The V gene end was trimmed by 6 bases and the J gene end by 5 bases; junction bases not matched to a gene: 6. Here the CDR3 DNA reads TGTGCCAGCAGGGAGCAGGGGGGGAATGAAAAACTGTTTTTT. Translated, it gives CASREQGGNEKLFF.

A single count supports this clone. The chain carries TRBV29-1 and TRBJ1-1; TRBD1 aligns across 11 bases. CDR3 length: 18 amino acids. In germline, CDR1 is SQVTM, CDR2 ANQGSEA. The V and J ends lost 0 bases and 4 bases, in that order; junction bases with no gene match: 13. CDR3 loop: CSVEDYPDRGHWGTEAFF. In DNA, the CDR3 is TGCAGCGTTGAAGATTACCCGGACAGGGGGCATTGGGGCACTGAAGCTTTCTTT.

In DNA, the CDR3 is TGTGCCAGCAGTTCTCCCGGGACAGGGATTCGCGAGCAGTACTTC. Translating gives CASSSPGTGIREQYF. J is TRBJ2-7 and V is TRBV27; 9 nucleotides align to TRBD1. Per germline, CDR1 MNHEY and CDR2 SMNVEV (reference sequence). After removal of 4 bases from V and 6 bases from J, the junction contained 10 bases not matched to a gene. This CDR3 has 15 residues.

The chain combines TRBV11-1 with TRBJ2-7; tentatively, D is TRBD1 (6 bases). Germline CDR1 reads SGHAT; CDR2 reads FQDESV (reference sequence). This CDR3 comprises 19 residues. V lost 3 bases to trimming and J lost 0 bases, with 24 bases between them. CDR3 DNA: TGTGCCAGCAGCTTGACGAATTCTCCTGACAGGACAGACTCCTACGAGCAGTACTTC. This sequence encodes CASSLTNSPDRTDSYEQYF.

The J gene is TRBJ2-5, the V gene TRBV29-1, with TRBD2 identical over 9 bases. TRBJ2-7 matches the DNA end more closely, so the J call is doubtful. The germline CDR1 and CDR2 sequences are SQVTM and ANQGSEA. The CDR3 loop spans 13 amino acids. This chain's CDR3 is CSVELAGFYEQYF. In DNA, the CDR3 is TGCAGCGTTGAACTAGCGGGGTTCTACGAGCAGTACTTC.

CDR3 in DNA: TGCGCCAGCAGCCAGCCAACCGGGACTAGCGCGTACGAGCAGTACTTC. Translated: CASSQPTGTSAYEQYF. The chain carries TRBV4-1 and TRBJ2-7; TRBD2 matches 10 bases. CDR1 MGHRA and CDR2 YSYEKL come from the germline V gene. There are 16 residues in the CDR3. V was pared by 3 bases and J by 4 bases, with 9 bases of the junction left unmatched.

This clone turned up a few times. This rearrangement joins TRBV4-2 to TRBJ2-7, with D maybe TRBD2 (6 bases). Trimming pared 1 base from V and 7 bases from J, leaving 17 bases between. The CDR3 extends over 15 amino acids. CDR1 and CDR2 from the germline V gene are LGHNA and YNFKEQ. Here the CDR3 DNA reads TGTGCCAGCAGCCAAGTCAGTAGCGGCCGAAGGGAGCAGTACTTC. Translation gives CASSQVSSGRREQYF.

This chain links TRBV7-9 with TRBJ2-3, with 9 positions matching TRBD2. Trimming at V came to 3 bases and at J to 2 bases, leaving 9 bases not matched to a gene. The germline CDR1 and CDR2 sequences are SEHNR and FQNEAQ (reference sequence). The CDR3 spans 17 residues. The CDR3 coding sequence is TGTGCCAGCAGCTTGGCCGGGACTAGCATTTACACAGATACGCAGTATTTT. Translated: CASSLAGTSIYTDTQYF.

This clone occurred once. The chain combines TRBV9 with TRBJ1-5; D remains unclear. This CDR3 is built from 16 residues. Trimming pared 2 bases from V and 1 base from J, leaving 13 bases between. CDR1 and CDR2 (germline): SGDLS, YYNGEE. The CDR3 region is CASSVRPRHSNQPQHF. The CDR3 coding sequence is TGTGCCAGCAGCGTTCGCCCGAGACACAGCAATCAGCCCCAGCATTTT.